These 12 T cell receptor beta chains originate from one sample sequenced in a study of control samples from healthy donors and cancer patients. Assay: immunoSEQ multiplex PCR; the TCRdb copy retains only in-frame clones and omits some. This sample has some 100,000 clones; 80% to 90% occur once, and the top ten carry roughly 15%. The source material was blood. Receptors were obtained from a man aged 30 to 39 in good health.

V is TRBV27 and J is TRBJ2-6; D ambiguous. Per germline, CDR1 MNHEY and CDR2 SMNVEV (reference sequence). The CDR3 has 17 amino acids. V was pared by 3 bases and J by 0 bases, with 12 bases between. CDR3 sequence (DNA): TGTGCCAGCAGTTTGTGGGCCCTTAACTCTGGGGCCAACGTCCTGACTTTC. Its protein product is CASSLWALNSGANVLTF.

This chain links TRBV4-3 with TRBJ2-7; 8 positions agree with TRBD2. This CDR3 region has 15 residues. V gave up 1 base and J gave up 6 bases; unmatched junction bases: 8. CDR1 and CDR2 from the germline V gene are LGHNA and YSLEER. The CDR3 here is CASSQVTGGGGEQYF. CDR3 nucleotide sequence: TGCGCCAGCAGCCAAGTGACGGGAGGGGGGGGCGAGCAGTACTTC.

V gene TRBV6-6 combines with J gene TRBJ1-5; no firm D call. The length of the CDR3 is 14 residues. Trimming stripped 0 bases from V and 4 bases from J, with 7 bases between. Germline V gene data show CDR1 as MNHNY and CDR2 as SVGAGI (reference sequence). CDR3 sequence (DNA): TGTGCCAGCAGTTACTCGGCGGGAAATCAGCCCCAGCATTTT. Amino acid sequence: CASSYSAGNQPQHF.

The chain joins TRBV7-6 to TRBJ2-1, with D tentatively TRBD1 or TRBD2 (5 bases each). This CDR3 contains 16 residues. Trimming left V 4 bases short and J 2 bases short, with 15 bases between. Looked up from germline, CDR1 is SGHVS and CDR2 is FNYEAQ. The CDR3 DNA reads TGTGCCAGCAGCTCCTCGGGGCTAACTGCCTACAATGAGCAGTTCTTC. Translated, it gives CASSSSGLTAYNEQFF.

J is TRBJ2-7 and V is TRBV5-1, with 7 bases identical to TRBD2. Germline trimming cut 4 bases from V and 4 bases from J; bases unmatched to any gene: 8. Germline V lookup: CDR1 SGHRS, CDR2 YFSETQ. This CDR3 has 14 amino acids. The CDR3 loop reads CASSRGRGTYEQYF. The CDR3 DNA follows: TGCGCCAGCAGCCGCGGGCGGGGGACTTACGAGCAGTACTTC.

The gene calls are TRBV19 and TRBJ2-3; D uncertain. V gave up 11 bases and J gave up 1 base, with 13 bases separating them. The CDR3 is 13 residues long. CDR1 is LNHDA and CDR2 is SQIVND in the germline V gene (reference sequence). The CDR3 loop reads CASRDGGTDTQYF. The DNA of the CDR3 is TGTGCCTCCCGCGACGGTGGCACAGATACGCAGTATTTT. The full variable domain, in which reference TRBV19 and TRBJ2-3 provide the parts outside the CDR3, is DGGITQSPKYLFRKEGQNVTLSCEQNLNHDAMYWYRQDPGQGLRLIYYSQIVNDFQKGDIAEGYSVSREKKESFPLTVTSAQKNPTAFYLCASRDGGTDTQYFGPGTRLTVL.

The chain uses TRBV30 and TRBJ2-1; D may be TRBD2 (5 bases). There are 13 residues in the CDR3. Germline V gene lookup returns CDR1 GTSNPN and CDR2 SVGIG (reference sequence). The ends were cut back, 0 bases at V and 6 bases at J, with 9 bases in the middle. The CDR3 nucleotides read TGTGCCTGGAGTGTATACGGGGTCAATGAGCAGTTCTTC. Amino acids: CAWSVYGVNEQFF.

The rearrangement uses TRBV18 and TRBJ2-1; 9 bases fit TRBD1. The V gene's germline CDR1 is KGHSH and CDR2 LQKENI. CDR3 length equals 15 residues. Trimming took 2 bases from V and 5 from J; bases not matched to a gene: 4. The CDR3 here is CASSPFRTGDNEQFF. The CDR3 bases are TGTGCCAGCTCACCATTCAGGACAGGGGACAATGAGCAGTTCTTC.

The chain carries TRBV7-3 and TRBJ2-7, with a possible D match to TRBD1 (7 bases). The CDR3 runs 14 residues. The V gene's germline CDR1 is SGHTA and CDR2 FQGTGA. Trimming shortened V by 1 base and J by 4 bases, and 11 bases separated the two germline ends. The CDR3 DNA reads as TGTGCCAGCAGCTTAAGCGGGACAGAATACGAGCAGTACTTC. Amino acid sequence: CASSLSGTEYEQYF.

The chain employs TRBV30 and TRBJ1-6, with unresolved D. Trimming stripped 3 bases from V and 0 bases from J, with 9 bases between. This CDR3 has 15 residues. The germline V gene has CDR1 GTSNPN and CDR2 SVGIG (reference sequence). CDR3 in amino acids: CAWRSPGSYNSPLHF. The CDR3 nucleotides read TGTGCCTGGAGAAGCCCGGGCTCCTATAATTCACCCCTCCACTTT. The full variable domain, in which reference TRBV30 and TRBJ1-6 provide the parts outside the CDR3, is SQTIHQWPATLVQPVGSPLSLECTVEGTSNPNLYWYRQAAGRGLQLLFYSVGIGQISSEVPQNLSASRPQDRQFILSSKKLLLSDSGFYLCAWRSPGSYNSPLHFGNGTRLTVT.

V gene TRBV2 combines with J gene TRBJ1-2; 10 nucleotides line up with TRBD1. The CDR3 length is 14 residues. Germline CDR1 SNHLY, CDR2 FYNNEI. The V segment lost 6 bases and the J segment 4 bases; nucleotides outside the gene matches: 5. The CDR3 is CASRGDRGLYGYTF. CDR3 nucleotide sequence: TGTGCCAGCAGGGGGGACAGGGGACTCTATGGCTACACCTTC.

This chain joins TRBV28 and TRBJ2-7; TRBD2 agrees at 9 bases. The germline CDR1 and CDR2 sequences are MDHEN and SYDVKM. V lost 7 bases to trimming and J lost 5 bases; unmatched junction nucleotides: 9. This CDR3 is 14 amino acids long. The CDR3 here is CASKPGLASNEQYF. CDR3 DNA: TGTGCCAGCAAGCCGGGACTAGCAAGTAACGAGCAGTACTTC.